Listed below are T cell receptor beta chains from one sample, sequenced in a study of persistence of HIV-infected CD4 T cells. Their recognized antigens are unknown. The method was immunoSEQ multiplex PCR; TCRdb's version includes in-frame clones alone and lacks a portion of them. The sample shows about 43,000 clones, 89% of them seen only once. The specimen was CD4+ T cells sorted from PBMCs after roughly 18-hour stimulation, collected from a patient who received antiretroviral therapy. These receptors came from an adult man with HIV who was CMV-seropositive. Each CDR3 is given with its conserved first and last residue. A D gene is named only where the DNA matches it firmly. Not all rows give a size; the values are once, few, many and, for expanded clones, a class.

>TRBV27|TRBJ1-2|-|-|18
CASSSSIITRGRGHGYTF
TGTGCCAGCAGTTCCTCCATAATTACCAGGGGAAGGGGACATGGCTACACCTTC
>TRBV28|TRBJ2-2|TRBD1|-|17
CASRAPPGQENTGELFF
TGTGCCAGCAGGGCTCCTCCGGGACAGGAGAACACCGGGGAGCTGTTTTTT
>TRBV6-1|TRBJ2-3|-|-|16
CASSELSGGATDTQYF
TGTGCCAGCAGTGAATTGTCAGGGGGGGCCACAGATACGCAGTATTTT
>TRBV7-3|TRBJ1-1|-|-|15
CASSLRRGADTEAFF
TGTGCCAGCAGCTTAAGGAGGGGCGCGGACACTGAAGCTTTCTTT
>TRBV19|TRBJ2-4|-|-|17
CASSILDSGPRENIQYF
TGTGCCAGTAGTATACTGGACAGCGGCCCCCGGGAAAACATTCAGTACTTC
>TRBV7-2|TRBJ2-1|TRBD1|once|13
CASSFLQGDEQFF
TGTGCCAGCAGCTTTCTCCAGGGGGATGAGCAGTTCTTC
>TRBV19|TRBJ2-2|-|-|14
CASSPPPGKRELFF
TGTGCCAGTAGTCCCCCCCCAGGGAAAAGGGAGCTGTTTTTT
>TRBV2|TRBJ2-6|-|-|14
CASSTGRGANVLTF
TGTGCCAGCAGTACAGGACGCGGGGCCAACGTCCTGACTTTC
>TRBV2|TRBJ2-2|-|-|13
CASSEGPTGELFF
TGTGCCAGCAGTGAAGGTCCCACCGGGGAGCTGTTTTTT
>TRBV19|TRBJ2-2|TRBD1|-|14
CASSTDRGPGELFF
TGTGCCAGTAGTACGGACAGGGGACCCGGGGAGCTGTTTTTT
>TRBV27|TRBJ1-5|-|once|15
CASSVQKGANQPQHF
TGTGCCAGCAGTGTGCAGAAAGGGGCGAATCAGCCCCAGCATTTT
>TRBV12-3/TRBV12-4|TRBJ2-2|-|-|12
CASSWGTGELFF
TGTGCCAGCAGTTGGGGGACCGGGGAGCTGTTTTTT
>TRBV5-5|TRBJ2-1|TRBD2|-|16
CASSLVPAGENNEQFF
TGTGCCAGCAGCTTGGTTCCAGCGGGGGAGAACAATGAGCAGTTCTTC
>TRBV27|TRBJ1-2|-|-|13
CASSSQGMDGYTF
TGTGCCAGCAGTTCACAGGGTATGGATGGCTACACCTTC
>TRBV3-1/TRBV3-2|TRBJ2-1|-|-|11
CATLLRGEQFF
TGTGCCACCCTACTGAGGGGTGAGCAGTTCTTC
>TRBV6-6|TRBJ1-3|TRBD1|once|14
CASSRTGGGNTIYF
TGTGCCAGCAGCAGGACAGGGGGCGGAAACACCATATATTTT
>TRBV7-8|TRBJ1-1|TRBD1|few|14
CASSSGTANTEAFF
TGTGCCAGCAGCAGCGGGACAGCGAACACTGAAGCTTTCTTT
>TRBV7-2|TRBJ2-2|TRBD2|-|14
CASSLRGAPGELFF
TGTGCCAGCAGCTTGCGGGGGGCACCCGGGGAGCTGTTTTTT
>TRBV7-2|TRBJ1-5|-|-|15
CASSYRPDSNQPQHF
TGTGCCAGCAGCTACAGACCCGATAGCAATCAGCCCCAGCATTTT
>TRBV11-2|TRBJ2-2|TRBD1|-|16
CASSLGTGGPSGELFF
TGTGCCAGCAGCTTAGGGACAGGGGGGCCTAGCGGGGAGCTGTTTTTT
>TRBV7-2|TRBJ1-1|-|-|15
CASSLAGPLNTEAFF
TGTGCCAGCAGCTTAGCCGGACCGCTGAACACTGAAGCTTTCTTT
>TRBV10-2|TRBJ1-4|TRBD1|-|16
CASSARWTGGPEKLFF
TGCGCCAGCAGTGCTAGATGGACAGGGGGCCCTGAAAAACTGTTTTTT
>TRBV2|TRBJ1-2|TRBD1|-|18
CASSENWGTVPANYGYTF
TGTGCCAGCAGTGAAAATTGGGGGACAGTCCCTGCTAACTATGGCTACACCTTC
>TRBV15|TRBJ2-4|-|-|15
CATSRDSLAKNIQYF
TGTGCCACCAGCAGGGACAGTTTAGCCAAAAACATTCAGTACTTC
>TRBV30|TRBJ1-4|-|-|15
CAWSLGGSRGEKLFF
TGTGCCTGGAGTCTAGGGGGGAGCCGAGGTGAAAAACTGTTTTTT
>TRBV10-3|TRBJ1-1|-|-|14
CAISGSGLNTEAFF
TGTGCCATCAGTGGGTCGGGGCTGAACACTGAAGCTTTCTTT
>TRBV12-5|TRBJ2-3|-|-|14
CASGLAGPPDTQYF
TGTGCTAGTGGTTTGGCAGGGCCCCCAGATACGCAGTATTTT
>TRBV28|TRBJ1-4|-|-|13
CASSFGVVEKLFF
TGTGCCAGCAGTTTCGGGGTAGTTGAAAAACTGTTTTTT
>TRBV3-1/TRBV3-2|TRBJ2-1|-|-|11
CASSQAGSQFF
TGTGCCAGCAGCCAAGCCGGGTCGCAGTTCTTC
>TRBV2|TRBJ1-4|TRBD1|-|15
CASRAGQGLSEKLFF
TGTGCCAGCAGGGCTGGACAGGGACTCAGTGAAAAACTGTTTTTT
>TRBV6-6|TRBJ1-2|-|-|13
CASSYKSGEGYTF
TGTGCCAGCAGTTACAAGTCAGGGGAAGGCTACACCTTC
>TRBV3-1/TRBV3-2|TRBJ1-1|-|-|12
CASSQARTRAFF
TGTGCCAGCAGCCAAGCCCGGACGCGAGCTTTCTTT
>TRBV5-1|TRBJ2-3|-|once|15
CASSLDRVSTDTQYF
TGCGCCAGCAGCTTGGACAGGGTGAGCACAGATACGCAGTATTTT
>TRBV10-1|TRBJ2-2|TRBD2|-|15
CASSEGTSGGGELFF
TGCGCCAGCAGTGAAGGGACTAGCGGTGGCGGGGAGCTGTTTTTT
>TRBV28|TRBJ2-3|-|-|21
CASSSSRPGGSPAGSTDTQYF
TGTGCCAGCAGCTCCAGCCGGCCAGGGGGGTCGCCAGCGGGGAGCACAGATACGCAGTATTTT
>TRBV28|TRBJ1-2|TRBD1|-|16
CASSTPGGGTGGGYTF
TGTGCCAGCAGTACCCCTGGTGGGGGGACAGGGGGAGGCTACACCTTC
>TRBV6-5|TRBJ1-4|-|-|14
CASKDEGWDEKLFF
TGTGCCAGCAAGGACGAGGGATGGGATGAAAAACTGTTTTTT
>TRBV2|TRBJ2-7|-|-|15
CASRAGSAGEYEQYF
TGTGCCAGCAGGGCCGGGTCCGCCGGCGAGTACGAGCAGTACTTC
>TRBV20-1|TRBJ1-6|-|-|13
CSASRQPNSPLHF
TGCAGTGCTAGTCGGCAGCCTAATTCACCCCTCCACTTT
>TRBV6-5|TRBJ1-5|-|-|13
CASSPLGSQPQHF
TGTGCCAGCAGTCCCTTAGGCAGTCAGCCCCAGCATTTT
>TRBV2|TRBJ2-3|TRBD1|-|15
CASKVAQGATDTQYF
TGTGCCAGCAAAGTAGCACAGGGGGCAACAGATACGCAGTATTTT
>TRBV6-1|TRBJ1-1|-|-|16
CASSASPMTANTEAFF
TGTGCCAGCAGTGCTTCCCCCATGACAGCGAACACTGAAGCTTTCTTT
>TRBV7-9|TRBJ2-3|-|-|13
CASSSDNTDTQYF
TGTGCCAGCAGCTCCGACAACACAGATACGCAGTATTTT
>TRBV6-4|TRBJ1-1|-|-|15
CASRLREGMNTEAFF
TGTGCCAGCAGGCTAAGGGAGGGGATGAACACTGAAGCTTTCTTT
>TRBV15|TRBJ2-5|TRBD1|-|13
CATRGQGVETQYF
TGTGCCACCAGGGGACAGGGGGTTGAGACCCAGTACTTC
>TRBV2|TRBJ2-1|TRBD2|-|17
CAILGTSGGVRYNEQFF
TGTGCCATCCTCGGGACTAGCGGGGGAGTCAGGTACAATGAGCAGTTCTTC
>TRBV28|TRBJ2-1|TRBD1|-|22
CASSHRPGARRTGGTAQYEQFF
TGTGCCAGCAGTCACAGACCCGGGGCCCGAAGGACAGGGGGAACGGCACAATACGAGCAGTTCTTC
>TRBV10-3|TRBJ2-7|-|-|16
CAISELRGRSSYEQYF
TGTGCCATCAGTGAGTTGAGAGGCAGAAGCTCCTACGAGCAGTACTTC
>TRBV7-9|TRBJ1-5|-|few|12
CASSSSRGPQHF
TGTGCCAGCAGTTCCAGCAGGGGGCCCCAGCATTTT
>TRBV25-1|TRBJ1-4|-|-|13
CASSGFSNEKLFF
TGTGCCAGCAGTGGATTTAGTAATGAAAAACTGTTTTTT
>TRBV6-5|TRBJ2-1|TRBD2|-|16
CASSYSSSGGYNEQFF
TGTGCCAGCAGTTACTCGTCTAGCGGGGGCTACAATGAGCAGTTCTTC
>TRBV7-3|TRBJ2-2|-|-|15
CASSLRPEATGELFF
TGTGCCAGCAGCTTACGGCCCGAGGCGACCGGGGAGCTGTTTTTT
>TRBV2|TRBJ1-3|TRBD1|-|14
CASYQGGSGNTIYF
TGTGCCAGCTATCAGGGGGGGTCCGGAAACACCATATATTTT
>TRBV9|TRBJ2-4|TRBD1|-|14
CASSDPGQGSVQYF
TGTGCCAGCAGCGACCCGGGACAGGGAAGCGTTCAGTACTTC
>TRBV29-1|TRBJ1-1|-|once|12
CSVGKTGTEAFF
TGCAGCGTTGGTAAAACAGGCACTGAAGCTTTCTTT
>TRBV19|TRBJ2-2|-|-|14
CASTQQGNTGELFF
TGTGCCAGTACCCAACAGGGTAACACCGGGGAGCTGTTTTTT
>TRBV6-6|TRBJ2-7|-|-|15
CASTRTERGSYEQYF
TGTGCCAGCACCAGGACCGAGAGGGGGTCCTACGAGCAGTACTTC
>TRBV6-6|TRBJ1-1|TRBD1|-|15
CASSYSPQGATEAFF
TGTGCCAGCAGTTACAGTCCGCAGGGGGCGACTGAAGCTTTCTTT
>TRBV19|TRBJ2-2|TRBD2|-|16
CASSSLAGGNTGELFF
TGTGCCAGTAGTTCATTAGCGGGGGGCAACACCGGGGAGCTGTTTTTT
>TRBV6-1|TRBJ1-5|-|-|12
CASSERAQPQHF
TGTGCCAGCAGTGAACGGGCTCAGCCCCAGCATTTT